The 30 T cell receptor beta chains given below trace back to one sample, sequenced in a study of CD8+CD57+ T cells in acquired aplastic anemia. Previously, flow cytometry had revealed CD8+CD57+ cell expansion in the patients chosen for sequencing. TCR beta VDJ combinations and CDR3 sequences were profiled from genomic DNA. MiXCR was run by TCRdb on the reads, yielding one entry per CDR3 protein. There are 150,000 to 200,000 distinct CDR3 sequences in the sample; over 40% occur only once, and 2.5% to 4% lies in the top ten. The sample taken for sequencing was sorted CD4+, CD8+, or CD8+CD57+ T cells (not recorded which) from PBMCs. These receptors were obtained from a human donor with aplastic anemia.

The count of this clonotype is one. V usage is TRBV10-3 and J usage is TRBJ1-1; D is undetermined. V gave up 11 bases and J gave up 0 bases, with 13 bases separating them. Looked up from germline, CDR1 is ENHRY and CDR2 is SYGVKD. CDR3 length: 13 residues. The CDR3 sequence is CAASERVNTEAFF. As DNA, the CDR3 is TGTGCCGCCTCAGAAAGGGTGAACACTGAAGCTTTCTTT.

This clonotype was seen at least ten times. The chain combines TRBV6-1 with TRBJ1-2; 7 positions agree with TRBD1. CDR1 and CDR2 (germline): MNHNS, SASEGT. With V trimmed by 6 bases and J by 5 bases, 9 bases remained unmatched. The CDR3 totals 14 residues. Here the CDR3 reads CASSPIQGTYGYTF. The CDR3 DNA reads as TGTGCCAGCAGCCCCATACAGGGGACGTATGGCTACACCTTC.

In its sample, this clonotype was seen a few times. This chain uses TRBV5-1 with TRBJ1-6; 7 nucleotides line up with TRBD1. CDR1 is SGHRS, CDR2 YFSETQ, per germline. V was clipped by 1 base and J by 11 bases; unmatched bases: 6. The CDR3 contains 14 residues. CDR3 coding DNA: TGCGCCAGCAGCTTGACCGACAGGGCGGCACCCCTCCACTTT. It specifies CASSLTDRAAPLHF.

Comment on this clonotype: Given a much more abundant clone one base away, this may be a read error. The V and J genes are TRBV5-1 and TRBJ2-1; tentatively, D is TRBD2 (6 bases). The CDR3 is made up of 14 amino acids. Germline CDR1 and CDR2: SGHRS and YFSETQ. The CDR3 is CASGLALLGGEQFF. CDR3 DNA: TGCGCCAGCGGCTTGGCTCTTTTGGGGGGTGAGCAGTTCTTC.

The chain recombines TRBV7-9 with TRBJ1-1; possibly TRBD1 for D (6 bases). V was trimmed by 6 bases and J by 0 bases, leaving 11 bases between them. The length of the CDR3 is 14 residues. From germline, CDR1 is SEHNR and CDR2 FQNEAQ (reference sequence). The CDR3 region is CASSPDSLNTEAFF. CDR3 coding DNA: TGTGCCAGCAGTCCGGACAGCTTGAACACTGAAGCTTTCTTT.

This clonotype was detected only once. The rearrangement links TRBV10-3 to TRBJ2-7; possible D gene TRBD1, 6 bases. CDR1 is ENHRY, CDR2 SYGVKD, per germline. The CDR3 is 14 residues long. V was clipped by 6 bases and J by 2 bases, with 14 bases between them. The CDR3 bases are TGTGCCATCAGGGACAGTTTTCCTCCCTACGAGCAGTACGTC. This gives the protein CAIRDSFPPYEQYV.

CDR3 bases: TGTGCCAGCAGCCCTGTTCACTCTGGGGCCAACGTCCTGACTTTC. Its protein product is CASSPVHSGANVLTF. The chain uses TRBV7-8 and TRBJ2-6, with D unresolved. This CDR3 is built from 15 residues. Between the trimmed V and J ends, which lost 5 bases and 0 bases, there was a span of 8 bases. Germline CDR1 SGHVS, CDR2 FQNEAQ.

The chain links TRBV29-1 to TRBJ2-3, with TRBD2 as a possible D gene (5 bases). The germline V and J ends were trimmed by 6 bases and 6 bases, with 22 bases remaining between them. CDR3 length: 15 residues. The V gene's germline CDR1 is SQVTM and CDR2 ANQGSEA. The CDR3, as DNA: TGCAGCGTCGGACGGGGAGACCCACTCACGGATACGCAGTATTTT. Translated, it gives CSVGRGDPLTDTQYF.

The chain employs TRBV7-6 and TRBJ2-1; 8 nucleotides align to TRBD1. V lost 3 bases and J lost 5; bases outside the gene matches: 9. The V gene's germline CDR1 is SGHVS and CDR2 FNYEAQ. This CDR3 comprises 16 residues. The CDR3 DNA reads TGTGCCAGCAGCTTCAGTCCAGGGGGCGGTAACAATGAGCAGTTCTTC. It encodes CASSFSPGGGNNEQFF.

This clonotype showed up many times. The V gene is TRBV6-2 or TRBV6-3, the J gene TRBJ1-2; TRBD1 might be the D (6 bases). Trimming shortened V by 2 bases and J by 7 bases, and 11 bases separated the two germline ends. The CDR3 length is 13 residues. Germline V gene sequence: CDR1 MNHEY, CDR2 SVGEGT. DNA for the CDR3: TGTGCCAGCAGTTACAGGGACAACGTTGGCTACACCTTC. Residues: CASSYRDNVGYTF.

Details on this clonotype: This may arise from a read error, as a much more abundant clone is one base away. Without the conserved terminal phenylalanine or tryptophan, this CDR3 likely stems from a read error. This rearrangement joins TRBV5-4 to TRBJ2-2; D is possibly TRBD2 (5 bases). The germline CDR1 and CDR2 sequences are SGHNT and YYREEE (reference sequence). Trimming took off 0 bases at V and 6 bases at J, with 9 bases between the two ends. The CDR3 covers 14 residues. CDR3 amino acids: CASSLVEGAGELFL. The CDR3 DNA reads as TGTGCCAGCAGCTTGGTTGAGGGCGCCGGGGAGCTGTTTCTT.

This clonotype was found many times. J is TRBJ1-6 and V is TRBV4-3; a weak D match, TRBD1 (6 bases). Per the germline V gene, CDR1 is LGHNA and CDR2 is YSLEER. The germline V and J ends were trimmed by 1 base and 10 bases, with 11 bases remaining between them. The CDR3 loop spans 14 amino acids. CDR3 sequence (DNA): TGCGCCAGCAGCCAAGTGGGGGGCTTGTCACCCCTCCACTTT. Its protein product is CASSQVGGLSPLHF.

The V and J genes are TRBV29-1 and TRBJ1-1, with D possibly being TRBD1 (5 bases). The ends were cut back, 4 bases at V and 7 bases at J, with 10 bases in the middle. The germline gives CDR1 SQVTM, CDR2 ANQGSEA. The CDR3 covers 11 residues. The CDR3 is CSVGGGGEAFF. CDR3 bases: TGCAGCGTTGGTGGCGGGGGTGAAGCTTTCTTT.

About this clonotype itself: This may arise from a read error, as a much more abundant clone is one base away. The chain uses TRBV2 and TRBJ1-1; D is ambiguous. This CDR3 has 11 amino acids. Germline values: CDR1 SNHLY, CDR2 FYNNEI. With 10 bases removed from V and 11 bases from J, the gap between germline ends came to 17 bases. Written as DNA, the CDR3 is TGTGCCACCGGATTCCTACACCAGGCTTTCTTT. This sequence encodes CATGFLHQAFF. The whole variable domain, filled in from reference TRBV2 and TRBJ1-1, reads EPEVTQTPSHQVTQMGQEVILRCVPISNHLYFYWYRQILGQKVEFLVSFYNNEISEKSEIFDDQFSVERPDGSNFTLKIRSTKLEDSAMYFCATGFLHQAFFGQGTRLTVV.

Ten or more counts support this clonotype. The rearrangement joins TRBV6-5 to TRBJ2-5, with TRBD2 matching over 8 bases. This CDR3 spans 15 amino acids. V was pared by 0 bases and J by 4 bases, with 4 bases of the junction left unmatched. CDR1 and CDR2 (germline): MNHEY, SVGAGI. Written as DNA, the CDR3 is TGTGCCAGCAGTTACTCCGGGGGGGCTGGAGAGACCCAGTACTTC. Its translation is CASSYSGGAGETQYF.

This clonotype showed up many times. V and J are TRBV9 and TRBJ2-7, with D uncertain. CDR1 is SGDLS and CDR2 is YYNGEE in the germline V gene. The CDR3 is 15 amino acids. Trimming took off 0 bases at V and 5 bases at J, with 15 bases between the two ends. As DNA, the CDR3 is TGTGCCAGCAGCGTAGGGATCGGAACCCTTAACGAGCAGTACTTC. Amino acids: CASSVGIGTLNEQYF.

The gene calls are TRBV15 and TRBJ1-2; D ambiguous. The CDR3 has 14 amino acids. The V gene's germline CDR1 is LNHNV and CDR2 YYDKDF (reference sequence). V was trimmed by 0 bases and J by 2 bases, leaving 7 bases between them. The chain's CDR3 is CATSRDVKNYGYTF. The CDR3 bases are TGTGCCACCAGCAGAGATGTGAAGAACTATGGCTACACCTTC.

The table lists this clonotype with a few counts. The chain recombines TRBV29-1 with TRBJ2-1, with TRBD2 identical over 8 bases. CDR1 is SQVTM, CDR2 ANQGSEA, per germline. V lost 8 bases and J lost 4; bases outside the gene matches: 7. The CDR3 is 13 amino acids. The DNA of the CDR3 is TGCAGCACTGAAGCGGGAGTGTACAATGAGCAGTTCTTC. Translation gives CSTEAGVYNEQFF.

This clonotype was observed many times. The chain joins TRBV7-7 to TRBJ2-7, with D hard to call. The V gene lost 4 bases and the J gene lost 0 bases, with 13 bases spanning the gap. CDR1 and CDR2 from the germline V gene are SSHAT and FNYEAQ (reference sequence). The CDR3 length is 15 residues. The CDR3 loop is CASSSRGKDSYEQYF. The CDR3 DNA is TGTGCCAGCAGCTCCCGCGGTAAGGACTCCTACGAGCAGTACTTC.

This clonotype has a count of ten or more. In DNA form, the CDR3 reads TGTGCCAGCAACCAGGGGACGCGGAGTGAAGCTTTCTTT. This codes for CASNQGTRSEAFF. The gene calls are TRBV19 and TRBJ1-1; weak D call: TRBD1 (6 bases). The germline V and J ends were trimmed by 9 bases and 7 bases, with 18 bases remaining between them. Germline values: CDR1 LNHDA, CDR2 SQIVND (reference sequence). The CDR3 spans 13 residues.

This clonotype was detected many times. The gene calls are TRBV6-2 or TRBV6-3 and TRBJ2-7; D is unclear. Per the germline V gene, CDR1 is MNHEY and CDR2 is SVGEGT. Between the trimmed V and J ends, which lost 8 bases and 1 base, there was a span of 9 bases. This CDR3 spans 12 amino acids. CDR3 DNA sequence: TGTGCCAGCTCTCAGCGATCCTACGAGCAGTACGTC. Amino acid sequence: CASSQRSYEQYV.

The chain has TRBV2 and TRBJ2-5, with D maybe TRBD2 (6 bases). Trimming cost V 5 bases and J 4 bases, with 11 bases left between them. The germline V gene has CDR1 SNHLY and CDR2 FYNNEI. The CDR3 loop spans 13 amino acids. CDR3 nucleotides: TGTGCCAGCAGTTGGGGGGAGGCAGAGACCCAGTACTTC. It specifies CASSWGEAETQYF.

The chain employs TRBV7-2 and TRBJ2-7, with D tentatively TRBD1 (6 bases). Germline loops: CDR1 SGHTA, CDR2 FQGNSA. The V end lost 5 bases, the J end lost 1 base, and 12 bases lay between the germline ends. CDR3 length equals 14 residues. CDR3 nucleotides: TGTGCCAGCAGCCAGCTAGGGGGTTCCTACGAGCAGTACTTC. It codes for CASSQLGGSYEQYF.

The table lists this clonotype with many counts. DNA of the CDR3: TGCAGCGTTGAGTCCCAGGGTACAAGCTTTTCCTTGGATACGCAGTATTTT. This encodes CSVESQGTSFSLDTQYF. The chain combines TRBV29-1 with TRBJ2-3; D perhaps matches TRBD1 (5 bases). Germline assignment: CDR1 SQVTM and CDR2 ANQGSEA. V lost 3 bases to trimming and J lost 6 bases, with 25 bases between them. CDR3 length: 17 residues.

Comments on this clonotype: The junction differs from germline at one of its ends, possibly a read error. The rearrangement joins TRBV20-1 to TRBJ2-2; 9 bases are a match to TRBD2. The germline V gene has CDR1 DFQATT and CDR2 SNEGSKA (reference sequence). The CDR3 length is 17 residues. As DNA, the CDR3 is TGCAGTGCTAGAGATCTTCGTGCTAGCGGGAACCCCGGGGAGCTGTTTTTT. Translation gives CSARDLRASGNPGELFF.

This chain uses TRBV15 with TRBJ1-5; 8 nucleotides agree with TRBD1. Trimming cost V 0 bases and J 7 bases; bases outside gene matches: 8. CDR3 length: 16 amino acids. Germline values: CDR1 LNHNV, CDR2 YYDKDF (reference sequence). This chain's CDR3 is CATSRDRAGGGQPQHF. The CDR3 coding sequence is TGTGCCACCAGCAGAGATCGGGCAGGGGGCGGACAGCCCCAGCATTTT.

This clonotype was counted a single time. This chain uses TRBV2 with TRBJ1-2, with TRBD1 as a possible D gene (5 bases). The germline V and J ends were trimmed by 8 bases and 7 bases, with 17 bases remaining between them. The CDR3 is 13 amino acids. Germline CDR1 is SNHLY and CDR2 is FYNNEI. This chain's CDR3 is CASSITGQGGYTF. The CDR3 DNA reads TGTGCCAGCTCTATTACAGGCCAGGGTGGCTACACCTTC.

In its sample, this clonotype was seen many times. This chain uses TRBV7-2 with TRBJ2-3; no firm D call. Deletions cut 5 bases from V and 4 bases from J, with 7 bases between. The CDR3 runs to 12 residues. Germline V lookup: CDR1 SGHTA, CDR2 FQGNSA. DNA of the CDR3: TGTGCCAGCAGCCTCGCCTCAGATACGCAGTATTTT. It encodes CASSLASDTQYF.

This clonotype was counted ten times or more. V is TRBV20-1 and J is TRBJ1-2; possible D gene TRBD1, 5 bases. Trimming took off 0 bases at V and 9 bases at J, with 23 bases between the two ends. The CDR3 runs to 16 residues. CDR1 is DFQATT and CDR2 is SNEGSKA in the germline V gene (reference sequence). The DNA of the CDR3 is TGCAGTGCTAGAGATCACGTTGACAGCGTATTTATGAGCTACACCTTC. It specifies CSARDHVDSVFMSYTF.

Comments on this clonotype: No conserved phenylalanine or tryptophan ends this CDR3, so it is likely a read error. The chain has TRBV11-2 and TRBJ1-6; 11 bases match TRBD1. Losses at the gene ends were 8 bases for V and 9 bases for J; bases not matched to a gene: 6. Germline V gives CDR1 SGHAT, CDR2 FQNNGV. CDR3 length: 14 amino acids. CDR3: CASGFGTGGSPLHL. The DNA for the CDR3 is TGTGCCAGCGGTTTCGGGACAGGGGGTTCACCCCTCCACCTT.